Listed below are T cell receptor beta chains from one sample, sequenced in a study of blood T cell repertoires in COVID-19. The method was immunoSEQ multiplex PCR; TCRdb's version includes in-frame clones alone and lacks a portion of them. The sample yields about 250,000 clones, roughly nine tenths seen once. The sample was peripheral blood. These receptor sequences come from a woman aged 55-70 years who had recovered from COVID-19. Both conserved end residues are part of each CDR3. D genes are given only for firm matches. Clone sizes are given selectively: once, few, many, or a class where the clone is expanded.

v_gene: TRBV20-1; abundance: NA; j_gene: TRBJ1-2; d_gene: NA; CDR3aa: CSATRRTVGTF; CDR3nt: TGCAGTGCTACCAGGCGGACAGTAGGGACCTTC
v_gene: TRBV28; abundance: NA; j_gene: TRBJ2-5; d_gene: NA; CDR3aa: CASSYSRMGRETQYF; CDR3nt: TGTGCCAGCAGTTACAGCAGAATGGGGAGAGAGACCCAGTACTTC
v_gene: TRBV3-1/TRBV3-2; abundance: many; j_gene: TRBJ2-5; d_gene: NA; CDR3aa: CASSQGPQQGSEETQYF; CDR3nt: TGTGCCAGCAGCCAAGGACCCCAACAGGGAAGCGAAGAGACCCAGTACTTC
v_gene: TRBV5-1; abundance: NA; j_gene: TRBJ2-5; d_gene: TRBD1; CDR3aa: CASTQGQGKETQYF; CDR3nt: TGCGCCAGCACCCAGGGACAGGGTAAAGAGACCCAGTACTTC
v_gene: TRBV6-2/TRBV6-3; abundance: NA; j_gene: TRBJ1-6; d_gene: TRBD1; CDR3aa: CASSYRGQGRRSPLHF; CDR3nt: TGTGCCAGCAGTTACCGCGGACAGGGGAGGCGTTCACCCCTCCACTTT
v_gene: TRBV7-2; abundance: NA; j_gene: TRBJ2-1; d_gene: NA; CDR3aa: CASSFAEAGEQFF; CDR3nt: TGTGCCAGCAGCTTCGCAGAGGCTGGTGAGCAGTTCTTC
v_gene: TRBV29-1; abundance: NA; j_gene: TRBJ2-7; d_gene: TRBD1; CDR3aa: CSATRLGTGTYEQYF; CDR3nt: TGCAGCGCGACGAGGCTGGGGACAGGGACCTACGAGCAGTACTTC
v_gene: TRBV21-1; abundance: NA; j_gene: TRBJ2-7; d_gene: NA; CDR3aa: CASSGPNSPRYEQYF; CDR3nt: TGTGCCAGCAGCGGCCCTAACAGTCCCCGGTACGAGCAGTACTTC
v_gene: TRBV6-2/TRBV6-3; abundance: few; j_gene: TRBJ1-3; d_gene: NA; CDR3aa: CASSYSNFYGNTIYF; CDR3nt: TGTGCCAGCAGTTACTCGAACTTTTACGGAAACACCATATATTTT
v_gene: TRBV13; abundance: NA; j_gene: TRBJ2-7; d_gene: NA; CDR3aa: CASSLGRGEQYF; CDR3nt: TGTGCCAGCAGCTTAGGGCGGGGCGAGCAGTACTTC
v_gene: TRBV5-1; abundance: few; j_gene: TRBJ1-5; d_gene: NA; CDR3aa: CASSEGVLTNQPQHF; CDR3nt: TGCGCCAGCAGCGAGGGGGTCCTAACCAATCAGCCCCAGCATTTT
v_gene: TRBV2; abundance: once; j_gene: TRBJ1-2; d_gene: TRBD1; CDR3aa: CASSASLAWGQGATFYGYTF; CDR3nt: TGTGCCAGCAGTGCCTCCTTGGCCTGGGGACAGGGGGCTACTTTCTATGGCTACACCTTC
v_gene: TRBV7-3; abundance: NA; j_gene: TRBJ2-1; d_gene: NA; CDR3aa: CASSLYGSQENEQFF; CDR3nt: TGTGCCAGCAGCTTATACGGGTCACAGGAAAATGAGCAGTTCTTC
v_gene: TRBV10-3; abundance: NA; j_gene: TRBJ2-7; d_gene: NA; CDR3aa: CAISPGLEGYEQYF; CDR3nt: TGTGCCATCAGCCCGGGGTTAGAAGGCTACGAGCAGTACTTC
v_gene: TRBV7-6; abundance: NA; j_gene: TRBJ1-2; d_gene: NA; CDR3aa: CASSLASTAGYTF; CDR3nt: TGTGCCAGCAGCTTAGCGTCGACAGCCGGCTACACCTTC
v_gene: TRBV19; abundance: NA; j_gene: TRBJ1-2; d_gene: NA; CDR3aa: CASSIPRDVNYGYTF; CDR3nt: TGTGCCAGTAGTATACCCAGGGATGTTAACTATGGCTACACCTTC
v_gene: TRBV28; abundance: NA; j_gene: TRBJ1-2; d_gene: NA; CDR3aa: CASRVGGTATFYGYTF; CDR3nt: TGTGCCAGCAGGGTGGGCGGGACCGCAACCTTCTATGGCTACACCTTC
v_gene: TRBV27; abundance: few; j_gene: TRBJ1-5; d_gene: TRBD1; CDR3aa: CASSLSLSHRGGQPQHF; CDR3nt: TGTGCCAGCAGTTTGTCCCTTTCTCACAGGGGCGGTCAGCCCCAGCATTTT
v_gene: TRBV20-1; abundance: NA; j_gene: TRBJ2-5; d_gene: TRBD2; CDR3aa: CSASRASGPETQYF; CDR3nt: TGCAGTGCTAGTCGGGCTAGCGGACCAGAGACCCAGTACTTC
v_gene: TRBV3-1/TRBV3-2; abundance: NA; j_gene: TRBJ1-2; d_gene: TRBD1; CDR3aa: CASSQGTGENGYTF; CDR3nt: TGTGCCAGCAGCCAAGGGACAGGGGAAAATGGCTACACCTTC
v_gene: TRBV7-9; abundance: NA; j_gene: TRBJ2-7; d_gene: NA; CDR3aa: CATGSYEQYF; CDR3nt: TGTGCCACGGGTTCCTACGAGCAGTACTTC
v_gene: TRBV5-1; abundance: NA; j_gene: TRBJ2-2; d_gene: NA; CDR3aa: CASSLEWARTGELFF; CDR3nt: TGCGCCAGCAGCTTGGAATGGGCCCGCACCGGGGAGCTGTTTTTT
v_gene: TRBV4-3; abundance: once; j_gene: TRBJ2-7; d_gene: NA; CDR3aa: CASSQMTGYEQYF; CDR3nt: TGCGCCAGCAGCCAAATGACAGGCTACGAGCAGTACTTC
v_gene: TRBV15; abundance: NA; j_gene: TRBJ2-7; d_gene: TRBD2; CDR3aa: CATSRESSGTYEQYF; CDR3nt: TGTGCCACCAGCAGAGAGAGTAGCGGGACCTACGAGCAGTACTTC
v_gene: TRBV5-1; abundance: once; j_gene: TRBJ2-1; d_gene: TRBD2; CDR3aa: CASSSLAGSPFGEQFF; CDR3nt: TGCGCCAGCAGCTCTCTAGCGGGGTCCCCCTTTGGTGAGCAGTTCTTC
v_gene: TRBV10-3; abundance: NA; j_gene: TRBJ1-2; d_gene: TRBD1; CDR3aa: CAISESRTGREDGYTF; CDR3nt: TGTGCCATCAGTGAGTCGAGGACAGGGAGAGAGGATGGCTACACCTTC
v_gene: TRBV12-3/TRBV12-4; abundance: NA; j_gene: TRBJ2-3; d_gene: NA; CDR3aa: CASSPTPDTQYF; CDR3nt: TGTGCCAGCAGTCCTACGCCAGATACGCAGTATTTT
v_gene: TRBV10-3; abundance: NA; j_gene: TRBJ1-1; d_gene: TRBD1; CDR3aa: CAITRGENTEAFF; CDR3nt: TGTGCCATCACCAGGGGGGAAAACACTGAAGCTTTCTTT
v_gene: TRBV6-4; abundance: NA; j_gene: TRBJ2-7; d_gene: TRBD1; CDR3aa: CASASDRGSREQYF; CDR3nt: TGTGCCAGCGCTTCGGACAGGGGTTCGAGGGAGCAGTACTTC
v_gene: TRBV5-1; abundance: NA; j_gene: TRBJ2-7; d_gene: TRBD1; CDR3aa: CASSYRDSSYEQYF; CDR3nt: TGCGCCAGCAGCTACCGGGACAGCTCCTACGAGCAGTACTTC
v_gene: TRBV5-1; abundance: few; j_gene: TRBJ1-4; d_gene: NA; CDR3aa: CASSPVFSPEKLFF; CDR3nt: TGCGCCAGCAGCCCTGTCTTCTCTCCGGAAAAACTGTTTTTT
v_gene: TRBV7-2; abundance: NA; j_gene: TRBJ2-6; d_gene: NA; CDR3aa: CASSWVGGIAGANVLTF; CDR3nt: TGTGCCAGCAGCTGGGTCGGCGGAATAGCTGGGGCCAACGTCCTGACTTTC
v_gene: TRBV28; abundance: NA; j_gene: TRBJ1-2; d_gene: TRBD1; CDR3aa: CASRTGGRYGYTF; CDR3nt: TGTGCCAGCCGGACAGGGGGCCGTTATGGCTACACCTTC
v_gene: TRBV2; abundance: NA; j_gene: TRBJ2-1; d_gene: TRBD2; CDR3aa: CASSPGLAGELSSYNEQFF; CDR3nt: TGTGCCAGCAGTCCGGGACTAGCGGGGGAGCTTAGCTCCTACAATGAGCAGTTCTTC
v_gene: TRBV10-1; abundance: NA; j_gene: TRBJ2-2; d_gene: TRBD2; CDR3aa: CASSKAGGMAGELFF; CDR3nt: TGCGCCAGCAGTAAAGCGGGGGGGATGGCCGGGGAGCTGTTTTTT
v_gene: TRBV5-1; abundance: once; j_gene: TRBJ1-3; d_gene: NA; CDR3aa: CASSLVASGNTIYF; CDR3nt: TGCGCCAGCAGCTTGGTAGCCAGTGGAAACACCATATATTTT
v_gene: TRBV7-2; abundance: NA; j_gene: TRBJ1-3; d_gene: NA; CDR3aa: CASSIPRVSGNTIYF; CDR3nt: TGTGCCAGCAGTATCCCGAGGGTCTCTGGAAACACCATATATTTT
v_gene: TRBV28; abundance: NA; j_gene: TRBJ2-3; d_gene: NA; CDR3aa: CASSPQGPGQNTQYF; CDR3nt: TGTGCCAGCAGTCCCCAGGGTCCAGGGCAGAATACGCAGTATTTT
v_gene: TRBV6-5; abundance: NA; j_gene: TRBJ2-2; d_gene: TRBD1; CDR3aa: CAVSDRGNGELFF; CDR3nt: TGTGCCGTATCAGACAGGGGAAACGGGGAGCTGTTTTTT
v_gene: TRBV18; abundance: once; j_gene: TRBJ2-7; d_gene: NA; CDR3aa: CASSPRTGTSPLYEQYF; CDR3nt: TGTGCCAGCTCACCACGAACCGGGACATCCCCCCTCTACGAGCAGTACTTC
v_gene: TRBV7-2; abundance: many; j_gene: TRBJ2-3; d_gene: NA; CDR3aa: CASTSFSTDTQYF; CDR3nt: TGTGCCAGCACGAGCTTTAGCACAGATACGCAGTATTTT
v_gene: TRBV5-1; abundance: NA; j_gene: TRBJ2-3; d_gene: TRBD1; CDR3aa: CASSLPGQGVDTQYF; CDR3nt: TGCGCCAGCAGCTTACCGGGACAGGGGGTTGATACGCAGTATTTT
v_gene: TRBV3-1/TRBV3-2; abundance: once; j_gene: TRBJ2-1; d_gene: NA; CDR3aa: CASSQTGLNEQFF; CDR3nt: TGTGCCAGCAGCCAAACAGGCCTCAATGAGCAGTTCTTC
v_gene: TRBV7-2; abundance: NA; j_gene: TRBJ1-1; d_gene: TRBD1; CDR3aa: CASTPGSGQGLTEAFF; CDR3nt: TGTGCCAGCACCCCCGGGTCGGGACAGGGGCTCACTGAAGCTTTCTTT
v_gene: TRBV29-1; abundance: NA; j_gene: TRBJ1-2; d_gene: NA; CDR3aa: CSVADNSNYGYTF; CDR3nt: TGCAGCGTTGCGGACAACTCTAACTATGGCTACACCTTC
v_gene: TRBV27; abundance: NA; j_gene: TRBJ1-2; d_gene: NA; CDR3aa: CASSPWPEDSNYGYTF; CDR3nt: TGTGCCAGCAGCCCCTGGCCCGAAGATTCTAACTATGGCTACACCTTC
v_gene: TRBV3-1/TRBV3-2; abundance: few; j_gene: TRBJ2-3; d_gene: NA; CDR3aa: CASSQGITQYF; CDR3nt: TGTGCCAGCAGCCAAGGTATCACGCAGTATTTT
v_gene: TRBV2; abundance: NA; j_gene: TRBJ1-2; d_gene: TRBD1; CDR3aa: CASRQGALNYGYTF; CDR3nt: TGTGCCAGCAGGCAGGGGGCCCTTAACTATGGCTACACCTTC
v_gene: TRBV28; abundance: NA; j_gene: TRBJ2-7; d_gene: TRBD1; CDR3aa: CASSAPEQGGDGEQYF; CDR3nt: TGTGCCAGCAGTGCACCGGAACAGGGGGGTGACGGCGAGCAGTACTTC
v_gene: TRBV14; abundance: NA; j_gene: TRBJ1-2; d_gene: TRBD1; CDR3aa: CASSTTGAYGYTF; CDR3nt: TGTGCCAGCAGCACTACAGGGGCCTATGGCTACACCTTC
v_gene: TRBV5-6; abundance: NA; j_gene: TRBJ1-1; d_gene: NA; CDR3aa: CASSVQGGNTEAFF; CDR3nt: TGTGCCAGCAGCGTTCAAGGAGGGAACACTGAAGCTTTCTTT
v_gene: TRBV27; abundance: NA; j_gene: TRBJ2-2; d_gene: TRBD1; CDR3aa: CASSLFGQGANTGELFF; CDR3nt: TGTGCCAGCAGTTTATTCGGACAGGGGGCGAACACCGGGGAGCTGTTTTTT
v_gene: TRBV19; abundance: once; j_gene: TRBJ1-1; d_gene: TRBD1; CDR3aa: CASSTRPGQRYSMNTEAFF; CDR3nt: TGTGCCAGTAGTACTAGACCGGGACAGCGATATTCCATGAACACTGAAGCTTTCTTT
v_gene: TRBV10-3; abundance: NA; j_gene: TRBJ2-1; d_gene: TRBD2; CDR3aa: CAISGTSGAYNEQFF; CDR3nt: TGTGCCATCAGTGGGACTAGCGGGGCCTACAATGAGCAGTTCTTC
v_gene: TRBV3-1/TRBV3-2; abundance: NA; j_gene: TRBJ1-2; d_gene: NA; CDR3aa: CASSPLGWQGSYGYTF; CDR3nt: TGTGCCAGCAGCCCCCTGGGGTGGCAGGGGTCCTATGGCTACACCTTC
v_gene: TRBV5-6; abundance: once; j_gene: TRBJ1-1; d_gene: TRBD1; CDR3aa: CASSLVQGGEAFF; CDR3nt: TGTGCCAGCAGCTTGGTTCAGGGGGGTGAAGCTTTCTTT
v_gene: TRBV19; abundance: once; j_gene: TRBJ2-1; d_gene: NA; CDR3aa: CASGYPNTRGNEQFF; CDR3nt: TGTGCCAGTGGATACCCTAATACAAGGGGGAATGAGCAGTTCTTC
v_gene: TRBV6-5; abundance: NA; j_gene: TRBJ2-7; d_gene: TRBD2; CDR3aa: CASTGPGGGEQYF; CDR3nt: TGTGCCAGCACCGGTCCGGGGGGAGGCGAGCAGTACTTC
v_gene: TRBV5-4; abundance: once; j_gene: TRBJ1-1; d_gene: NA; CDR3aa: CASSFASNTEAFF; CDR3nt: TGTGCCAGCAGCTTTGCGTCGAACACTGAAGCTTTCTTT